This is a list of T cell receptor beta chains from one sample in a study of post-analysis software for immune sequencing data. MiXCR, applied by TCRdb to the PCR reads, yields one record per CDR3 protein. The sample has roughly 730,000 distinct CDR3 sequences; 30% are singletons. The specimen sequenced was blood. Every receptor here comes from a girl aged 10 to 17 with multiple sclerosis. CDR3s include the opening cysteine and the closing phenylalanine or tryptophan. The D gene is left open where the match is weak. A clone size is listed for some rows: how often the clone was seen (once, few, many), or a class if it is expanded.

D gene: .; J gene: TRBJ2-3; V gene: TRBV20-1; clone size: .; CDR3 protein: CSARDLGHLSTDTQYF; CDR3 DNA: TGCAGTGCTAGAGATCTCGGACACCTAAGCACAGATACGCAGTATTTT
D gene: TRBD2; J gene: TRBJ2-3; V gene: TRBV3-1; clone size: .; CDR3 protein: CASSRTSGVTDTQYF; CDR3 DNA: TGTGCCAGCAGCCGGACTAGCGGGGTCACAGATACGCAGTATTTT
D gene: TRBD2; J gene: TRBJ2-5; V gene: TRBV4-1; clone size: .; CDR3 protein: CASRRAGGPQETQYF; CDR3 DNA: TGCGCCAGCAGGCGAGCGGGGGGGCCCCAAGAGACCCAGTACTTC
D gene: .; J gene: TRBJ2-1; V gene: TRBV10-3; clone size: few; CDR3 protein: CAISTSGLGAYEQFF; CDR3 DNA: TGTGCCATCAGTACATCAGGTTTAGGAGCCTACGAGCAGTTCTTC
D gene: TRBD1; J gene: TRBJ2-7; V gene: TRBV5-6; clone size: .; CDR3 protein: CASSFPRDSYEQYF; CDR3 DNA: TGTGCCAGCAGCTTTCCCCGGGACAGCTACGAGCAGTACTTC
D gene: TRBD2; J gene: TRBJ2-3; V gene: TRBV4-1; clone size: .; CDR3 protein: CASGPLAGSRDTQYF; CDR3 DNA: TGCGCCAGCGGGCCCCTAGCGGGATCCCGAGATACGCAGTATTTT
D gene: TRBD2; J gene: TRBJ2-3; V gene: TRBV20-1; clone size: few; CDR3 protein: CSAPRAGGADTQYF; CDR3 DNA: TGCAGTGCTCCTAGGGCGGGAGGGGCGGATACGCAGTATTTT
D gene: .; J gene: TRBJ1-4; V gene: TRBV27; clone size: once; CDR3 protein: CASSFLSFGSNEKLFF; CDR3 DNA: TGTGCCAGCAGTTTTCTGTCTTTCGGCAGCAATGAAAAACTGTTTTTT
D gene: .; J gene: TRBJ2-5; V gene: TRBV7-2; clone size: .; CDR3 protein: CASGPITGTRNQETQYF; CDR3 DNA: TGTGCCAGCGGACCGATCACGGGGACTCGAAACCAAGAGACCCAGTACTTC
D gene: TRBD1; J gene: TRBJ1-4; V gene: TRBV7-9; clone size: .; CDR3 protein: CASSLKTGGEKLFF; CDR3 DNA: TGTGCCAGCAGCTTAAAGACAGGGGGAGAAAAACTGTTTTTT
D gene: .; J gene: TRBJ1-2; V gene: TRBV29-1; clone size: .; CDR3 protein: CSVEVGLDGYTF; CDR3 DNA: TGCAGCGTTGAGGTCGGGTTGGATGGCTACACCTTC
D gene: .; J gene: TRBJ2-5; V gene: TRBV3-1; clone size: .; CDR3 protein: CASSPPSFVAQYF; CDR3 DNA: TGTGCCAGCAGCCCCCCCTCGTTTGTGGCCCAGTACTTC
D gene: TRBD1; J gene: TRBJ1-2; V gene: TRBV6-6; clone size: many; CDR3 protein: CASSSTGANYGYTF; CDR3 DNA: TGTGCCAGCAGCTCGACAGGGGCGAACTATGGCTACACCTTC
D gene: .; J gene: TRBJ2-2; V gene: TRBV15; clone size: few; CDR3 protein: CATSRDQGWTGELFF; CDR3 DNA: TGTGCCACCAGCAGAGATCAGGGGTGGACCGGGGAGCTGTTTTTT
D gene: TRBD2; J gene: TRBJ2-1; V gene: TRBV20-1; clone size: once; CDR3 protein: CSASASSGGASWYNEQFF; CDR3 DNA: TGCAGTGCTAGTGCGTCTAGCGGGGGGGCCAGTTGGTACAATGAGCAGTTCTTC
D gene: .; J gene: TRBJ1-5; V gene: TRBV6-1; clone size: .; CDR3 protein: CAARSDNQPQHF; CDR3 DNA: TGTGCCGCCCGGTCGGACAATCAGCCCCAGCATTTT
D gene: .; J gene: TRBJ1-1; V gene: TRBV7-6; clone size: few; CDR3 protein: CASSSDRGPVGTEAFF; CDR3 DNA: TGTGCCAGCAGCTCGGATCGCGGGCCTGTGGGCACTGAAGCTTTCTTT
D gene: TRBD1; J gene: TRBJ2-5; V gene: TRBV2; clone size: few; CDR3 protein: CASGGWGQGLMETQYF; CDR3 DNA: TGTGCCAGCGGGGGGTGGGGACAGGGGTTAATGGAGACCCAGTACTTC
D gene: .; J gene: TRBJ1-5; V gene: TRBV12-3/TRBV12-4; clone size: few; CDR3 protein: CASGRESNQPQHF; CDR3 DNA: TGTGCCAGCGGGAGGGAGAGCAATCAGCCCCAGCATTTT
D gene: .; J gene: TRBJ2-3; V gene: TRBV10-3; clone size: .; CDR3 protein: CATADSRRTDTQYF; CDR3 DNA: TGTGCCACCGCCGACTCCCGTCGCACAGATACGCAGTATTTT
D gene: TRBD1; J gene: TRBJ2-1; V gene: TRBV29-1; clone size: .; CDR3 protein: CSVDDQGVISYNEQFF; CDR3 DNA: TGCAGCGTCGACGATCAGGGGGTGATCTCCTACAATGAGCAGTTCTTC
D gene: .; J gene: TRBJ2-5; V gene: TRBV6-2/TRBV6-3; clone size: .; CDR3 protein: CASSYSVLMQYF; CDR3 DNA: TGTGCCAGCAGTTACTCGGTACTGATGCAGTACTTC
D gene: TRBD2; J gene: TRBJ2-1; V gene: TRBV7-9; clone size: many; CDR3 protein: CASSLVLAGVDEQFF; CDR3 DNA: TGTGCCAGCAGCTTAGTCCTAGCGGGAGTCGATGAGCAGTTCTTC
D gene: .; J gene: TRBJ2-1; V gene: TRBV20-1; clone size: .; CDR3 protein: CSAPGQEAYNEQFF; CDR3 DNA: TGCAGTGCCCCCGGGCAGGAGGCCTACAATGAGCAGTTCTTC
D gene: .; J gene: TRBJ2-3; V gene: TRBV4-3; clone size: .; CDR3 protein: CASSQGTAGSTDTQYF; CDR3 DNA: TGCGCCAGCAGCCAAGGAACAGCGGGCAGCACAGATACGCAGTATTTT
D gene: .; J gene: TRBJ1-5; V gene: TRBV3-1; clone size: .; CDR3 protein: CTSSQRGLRNQPQHF; CDR3 DNA: TGTACCAGCAGCCAAAGGGGACTTCGCAATCAGCCCCAGCATTTT
D gene: .; J gene: TRBJ2-5; V gene: TRBV28; clone size: .; CDR3 protein: CASPAELQETQYF; CDR3 DNA: TGTGCCAGCCCCGCCGAGTTACAAGAGACCCAGTACTTC
D gene: .; J gene: TRBJ2-3; V gene: TRBV6-2/TRBV6-3; clone size: .; CDR3 protein: CASSGPNWRGQFTDTQYF; CDR3 DNA: TGTGCCAGCAGCGGACCTAACTGGCGGGGTCAGTTTACAGATACGCAGTATTTT
D gene: .; J gene: TRBJ2-1; V gene: TRBV7-2; clone size: few; CDR3 protein: CASRPYRANSYNEQFF; CDR3 DNA: TGTGCCAGCAGACCGTACAGGGCCAACTCCTACAATGAGCAGTTCTTC
D gene: .; J gene: TRBJ2-1; V gene: TRBV24-1; clone size: .; CDR3 protein: CATSDTTHLGRNEQFF; CDR3 DNA: TGTGCCACCAGTGATACGACTCACCTTGGGAGGAATGAGCAGTTCTTC
D gene: .; J gene: TRBJ2-3; V gene: TRBV7-2; clone size: few; CDR3 protein: CASSPANLDTQYF; CDR3 DNA: TGTGCCAGCAGCCCGGCGAATCTAGATACGCAGTATTTT
D gene: .; J gene: TRBJ2-7; V gene: TRBV7-2; clone size: few; CDR3 protein: CASARDTHNYEQYF; CDR3 DNA: TGTGCCAGCGCCCGGGACACCCATAACTACGAGCAGTACTTC
D gene: .; J gene: TRBJ2-1; V gene: TRBV20-1; clone size: .; CDR3 protein: CSEPGPLHNEQFF; CDR3 DNA: TGCAGTGAACCGGGACCCCTACACAATGAGCAGTTCTTC
D gene: TRBD2; J gene: TRBJ2-1; V gene: TRBV7-2; clone size: .; CDR3 protein: CASEPRAGGLNEQFF; CDR3 DNA: TGTGCCAGTGAACCAAGAGCGGGGGGGCTGAATGAGCAGTTCTTC
D gene: .; J gene: TRBJ2-1; V gene: TRBV7-9; clone size: once; CDR3 protein: CASSPSLWRYNEQFF; CDR3 DNA: TGTGCCAGCAGCCCAAGTCTCTGGAGGTACAATGAGCAGTTCTTC
D gene: TRBD1; J gene: TRBJ2-7; V gene: TRBV9; clone size: .; CDR3 protein: CASSVGGQGAEQYF; CDR3 DNA: TGTGCCAGCAGCGTAGGGGGACAGGGGGCAGAGCAGTACTTC
D gene: .; J gene: TRBJ1-1; V gene: TRBV7-9; clone size: .; CDR3 protein: CASSLFPGGGTEAFF; CDR3 DNA: TGTGCCAGCAGCTTATTTCCCGGAGGCGGCACTGAAGCTTTCTTT
D gene: .; J gene: TRBJ2-5; V gene: TRBV6-6; clone size: few; CDR3 protein: CASRRLVGETQYF; CDR3 DNA: TGTGCCAGCAGAAGACTAGTGGGAGAGACCCAGTACTTC
D gene: TRBD1; J gene: TRBJ1-5; V gene: TRBV28; clone size: .; CDR3 protein: CASITGASGDQPQHF; CDR3 DNA: TGTGCCAGCATTACAGGGGCGAGTGGGGATCAGCCCCAGCATTTT
D gene: .; J gene: TRBJ2-7; V gene: TRBV10-2; clone size: .; CDR3 protein: CASSALDSYEQYF; CDR3 DNA: TGCGCCAGCAGCGCCCTGGACTCCTACGAGCAGTACTTC
D gene: TRBD1; J gene: TRBJ2-1; V gene: TRBV6-5; clone size: .; CDR3 protein: CASSLEGQGLEDEQFF; CDR3 DNA: TGTGCCAGCAGTTTGGAGGGACAGGGCTTAGAAGATGAGCAGTTCTTC
D gene: .; J gene: TRBJ1-2; V gene: TRBV28; clone size: few; CDR3 protein: CASRQTGYTF; CDR3 DNA: TGTGCCAGCCGACAAACTGGCTACACCTTC
D gene: TRBD1; J gene: TRBJ2-1; V gene: TRBV24-1; clone size: .; CDR3 protein: CATSDPQGASMNEQFF; CDR3 DNA: TGTGCCACCAGTGATCCGCAGGGGGCTAGTATGAATGAGCAGTTCTTC
D gene: .; J gene: TRBJ2-7; V gene: TRBV6-2/TRBV6-3; clone size: .; CDR3 protein: CASSTTLGLREQYF; CDR3 DNA: TGTGCCAGCAGCACAACGTTGGGTTTGCGGGAGCAGTACTTC
D gene: .; J gene: TRBJ2-1; V gene: TRBV7-2; clone size: many; CDR3 protein: CASSPLLAGTYNEQFF; CDR3 DNA: TGTGCCAGCAGCCCGCTCTTGGCGGGGACCTACAATGAGCAGTTCTTC
D gene: .; J gene: TRBJ2-5; V gene: TRBV20-1; clone size: few; CDR3 protein: CSASSRGGQETQYF; CDR3 DNA: TGCAGTGCTAGTAGCAGGGGTGGCCAAGAGACCCAGTACTTC
D gene: TRBD1; J gene: TRBJ1-2; V gene: TRBV9; clone size: .; CDR3 protein: CASTAKGQGAIYGYTF; CDR3 DNA: TGTGCCAGCACCGCGAAAGGACAGGGGGCTATCTATGGCTACACCTTC
D gene: .; J gene: TRBJ1-2; V gene: TRBV20-1; clone size: .; CDR3 protein: CSARTGPWGGYTF; CDR3 DNA: TGCAGTGCTAGAACAGGCCCTTGGGGGGGCTACACCTTC
D gene: .; J gene: TRBJ2-3; V gene: TRBV6-5; clone size: .; CDR3 protein: CASSYRGLGVGTTSQYF; CDR3 DNA: TGTGCCAGCAGTTACCGCGGGTTAGGAGTGGGGACGACCTCGCAGTATTTT